This T cell receptor beta chain comes out of a study of cytomegalovirus exposure and HLA in healthy donors. The study ran its PCR with 60 Vbeta and 13 Jbeta primers. Clones were read by immunoSEQ multiplex PCR, and TCRdb kept only the in-frame ones, dropping some. The sample shows about 140,000 clones, about 61% of them seen only once. Nominally healthy donors were sampled, though unrecorded immune exposures were likely. The TCR originated in a woman in her thirties or forties in good health and CMV-seronegative. Sequencing was done on a sample of PBMCs.

The CDR3 region is CASTGTRGGEETQYF. DNA for the CDR3: TGTGCCAGCACTGGGACTAGAGGAGGGGAAGAGACCCAGTACTTC. The chain uses TRBV2 and TRBJ2-5, with 8 bases identical to TRBD2. From germline, CDR1 is SNHLY and CDR2 FYNNEI. The CDR3 runs 15 residues. The V segment lost 7 bases and the J segment 3 bases; nucleotides outside the gene matches: 10. The variable domain in full, completed from reference TRBV2 and TRBJ2-5, reads EPEVTQTPSHQVTQMGQEVILRCVPISNHLYFYWYRQILGQKVEFLVSFYNNEISEKSEIFDDQFSVERPDGSNFTLKIRSTKLEDSAMYFCASTGTRGGEETQYFGPGTRLLVL.